This is a list of T cell receptor beta chains from one sample in a study of blood T cell repertoires in COVID-19. The method was immunoSEQ multiplex PCR; TCRdb's version includes in-frame clones alone and lacks a portion of them. The table shows roughly 140,000 clones, with about 88% occurring only once. Sequenced: peripheral blood. These receptors were collected from a woman aged 70 to 79 with acute or convalescent COVID-19. Both conserved end residues are part of each CDR3. A D gene is named only where the DNA matches it firmly. Clone size is shown for a subset of rows, as once, few, many or a class of expanded clone.

>TRBV13|TRBD2|TRBJ2-7|.
TGTGCCAGCAGCCTTAGCGGGGGTTCATACGAGCAGTACTTC
CASSLSGGSYEQYF
>TRBV5-3|TRBD1|TRBJ1-2|.
TGTGCCAGAAGCTTGGATCCCCCACAGGGGCTGGGTAACTATGGCTACACCTTC
CARSLDPPQGLGNYGYTF
>TRBV12-3/TRBV12-4|TRBD2|TRBJ2-5|.
TGTGCCAGCAGTGTAGCGGGAGGGAACCAGTACTTC
CASSVAGGNQYF
>TRBV5-5|.|TRBJ1-2|.
TGTGCCAGCAGCTTGTGGTCAGTTAACTATGGCTACACCTTC
CASSLWSVNYGYTF
>TRBV28|TRBD1|TRBJ1-6|.
TGTGCCAGCAGTCGGTCAGGGGGACATAATTCACCCCTCCACTTT
CASSRSGGHNSPLHF
>TRBV7-9|TRBD1|TRBJ1-4|.
TGTGCCAGCAGCTCGGGGGACAGGACTAATGAAAAACTGTTTTTT
CASSSGDRTNEKLFF
>TRBV11-3|TRBD1|TRBJ2-1|.
TGTGCCAGCAGCTTATCAGGACAGGGGGCCTGGAATGAGCAGTTCTTC
CASSLSGQGAWNEQFF
>TRBV18|.|TRBJ1-4|.
TGTGCCAGCTCACGCGGACAGCTTAATGAAAAACTGTTTTTT
CASSRGQLNEKLFF
>TRBV5-1|TRBD1|TRBJ1-1|.
TGCGCCAGCAGCTTGGACAACAGGGGGCGGGACACTGAAGCTTTCTTT
CASSLDNRGRDTEAFF
>TRBV19|.|TRBJ1-5|.
TGTGCCAGTATCGCCGGACAGAGCAATCAGCCCCAGCATTTT
CASIAGQSNQPQHF
>TRBV5-6|.|TRBJ2-1|.
TGTGCCAGCAGCTTGGGGGACATCCTCTCCTACAATGAGCAGTTCTTC
CASSLGDILSYNEQFF
>TRBV11-2|.|TRBJ2-7|.
TGTGCCAGCAGCCAAAGCAGGGGAGCCTACGAGCAGTACTTC
CASSQSRGAYEQYF
>TRBV4-1|TRBD1|TRBJ2-3|.
TGCGCCAGCAGCCAAGAGTGGTCAGGACAGGGTGGCACAGATACGCAGTATTTT
CASSQEWSGQGGTDTQYF
>TRBV6-2/TRBV6-3|TRBD2|TRBJ2-7|.
TGTGCCAGCAGTTACAGCGGGATCCCCTACGAGCAGTACTTC
CASSYSGIPYEQYF
>TRBV6-4|.|TRBJ1-2|few
TGTGCCAGCAGGGGGTGGGAAGGACAGAACGGCTACACCTTC
CASRGWEGQNGYTF
>TRBV20-1|.|TRBJ2-7|.
TGCAGTGCTAGCCCCACGGCGGGGCAGTACTTC
CSASPTAGQYF
>TRBV7-2|.|TRBJ2-3|.
TGTGCCAGCAGCTTAGCGGGGGGAATAGATACGCAGTATTTT
CASSLAGGIDTQYF